These 13 T cell receptor beta chains were all obtained from the same sample, sequenced in a study of monozygotic twins with inflammatory bowel disease. Reprocessing the 5' RACE reads, TCRdb reports a single entry for every CDR3 protein and omits DNA. Recorded for this sample: 330,000 or so distinct CDR3 sequences. The sample was blood. These receptors all come from a human donor with ulcerative colitis or Crohn's disease, or a healthy co-twin of an affected twin (not recorded which).

The chain couples TRBV6-5 to TRBJ2-1. The CDR3 has 13 residues. Germline CDR1 is MNHEY and CDR2 is SVGAGI. CDR3 amino acids: CASSYGPLNEQFF.

V gene TRBV5-1 combines with J gene TRBJ1-2; with no DNA, the TCRdb D assignment of TRBD1 cannot be verified. The CDR3 runs 12 residues. Germline CDR1 reads SGHRS; CDR2 reads YFSETQ. The CDR3 region is CASSSPPWGYTF.

J is TRBJ2-5 and V is TRBV5-6; TCRdb designates TRBD1, a call that cannot be tested without DNA. The CDR3 sequence is 14 residues long. Germline values: CDR1 SGHDT, CDR2 YYEEEE. The CDR3 sequence: CASSLEGWQETQYF.

The chain recombines TRBV7-9 with TRBJ2-7; the TCRdb D gene call, TRBD1, has no DNA to confirm it. CDR1 and CDR2 (germline): SEHNR, FQNEAQ (reference sequence). The CDR3 is made up of 14 amino acids. This chain's CDR3 is CASSLGDRVYEQYF.

This sequence joins TRBV6-1 and TRBJ2-1; absent DNA, TCRdb's TRBD2 call cannot be checked. The CDR3 is 15 residues long. Germline V gives CDR1 MNHNS, CDR2 SASEGT. Here the CDR3 reads CASGEGFLPYNEQFF.

The chain links TRBV25-1 to TRBJ1-6; TCRdb reports TRBD1, a call that lacks DNA to check it against. The germline CDR1 and CDR2 sequences are MGHDK and SYGVNS. The CDR3 sequence is 13 residues long. This chain's CDR3 is CASSTGWDSPLHF.

The V call is TRBV4-3, the J call TRBJ1-4; checking the TCRdb D call of TRBD1 is not possible without DNA. Germline lookup yields CDR1 LGHNA and CDR2 YSLEER. There are 15 residues in the CDR3. The CDR3 protein is CASSQEEGVREKLFF.

The chain joins TRBV6-1 to TRBJ2-3; TCRdb's D call of TRBD1 is untestable without DNA. The germline gives CDR1 MNHNS, CDR2 SASEGT. The CDR3 spans 14 residues. The CDR3 region is CASNRGGRTDTQYF.

V usage is TRBV15 and J usage is TRBJ2-5; the D call of TRBD2 rests on TCRdb alone, since no DNA is present to check it. The CDR3 consists of 14 residues. The germline gives CDR1 LNHNV, CDR2 YYDKDF (reference sequence). The CDR3: CATSPTSGAETQYF.

The chain combines TRBV20-1 with TRBJ1-1. CDR1 and CDR2 (germline): DFQATT, SNEGSKA (reference sequence). This CDR3 is 12 amino acids long. The CDR3 sequence: CSAREADGEAFF.

The chain carries TRBV3-1 and TRBJ2-1. This CDR3 comprises 14 residues. CDR1 and CDR2 from the germline V gene are LGHDT and YNNKEL (reference sequence). The CDR3 spells CASSQGEGYNEQFF.

This rearrangement joins TRBV29-1 to TRBJ2-7; TCRdb names TRBD1, which stays unverified in the absence of DNA. Germline assignment: CDR1 SQVTM and CDR2 ANQGSEA. The CDR3 contains 14 residues. CDR3 in amino acids: CSVEFGQGSFEQYF.

The chain is built from TRBV14 and TRBJ2-1; TCRdb names TRBD2, which stays unverified in the absence of DNA. The CDR3 covers 18 residues. CDR1 and CDR2 (germline): SGHDN, FVKESK. This CDR3 reads CASSYGIAVSSSYNEQFF.